A single T cell receptor (beta chain) is shown here with its context. Which antigen it targets is not known. No base quality values were provided; no much bigger clone lies one nucleotide off. The sample comes from a study of blood T cell repertoires in COVID-19 (dated by TCRdb to about 2020). Regarding the complete study: Samples covering the acute and convalescent phases of COVID-19 were provided by collaborators in the United States, Italy and Spain. The material from the prospective study consisted of cDNA or gDNA derived from T cells, B-cell-depleted T cells, or PBMCs. The dataset comprised deeply sampled blood TCRbeta repertoires from subjects exposed to, actively infected with, or recovered from COVID-19. The repertoires were made available in a free public database intended to serve as a resource for research on the immune response to SARS-CoV-2. Samples were obtained from the ongoing ImmuneRACE study (first 160 participants) and from over a thousand subjects provided by 6 global collaborators. Nearly every sample came with metadata listing a de-identified subject ID, COVID-19 status, age in years and sex. HLA class I and class II types, where available, came from metadata supplied by the sample provider rather than from assay-based typing. On the study overall, not on this receptor specifically: The amount of clinical and demographic metadata varied by source and participant and was provided uncurated.

In the prospective study, participants were about 18 to 95 years old, resided in fewer than 25 geographic areas of the United States, and were enrolled through a virtual design. To assign participants to cohorts, the prospective study relied on clinical history that participants themselves reported in a screening survey and a study questionnaire. ImmuneRACE Cohort 3 recovered participants were defined by two consecutive negative NP/OP PCR tests, healthcare professional clearance, or symptom resolution. Mobile phlebotomists in the prospective study collected whole blood, serum and a nasopharyngeal or oropharyngeal swab from every participant. Prospective study participants could optionally give additional blood draws and questionnaires over an approximately 2-month period. Blood samples from the prospective study were shipped frozen or at room temperature prior to DNA extraction. Its CDR3 holds 15 amino acids, cysteine through phenylalanine. CDR3 DNA is the only sequence kept; it has 45 bases, read in frame from the first base. V loses 8 bases of germline sequence and J loses 10 bases, and the interval between the two ends is 24 bases. The germline V gene (reference sequence) provides CDR1 GTSNPN and CDR2 SVGIG.

The immunoSEQ Assay, a bias-controlled multiplex PCR, was used to amplify TCRbeta CDR3 regions from genomic DNA. The published analysis was carried out like this. Within the assay, amplification of reference gene primers was used to estimate how many nucleated cells each sample contained. To quantify the absolute abundance of each unique TCRbeta CDR3 rearrangement, sequence reads were collapsed and filtered. Productive Simpson clonality was computed per sample as the square root of Simpson's diversity index over productive rearrangements. Sourced from immuneACCESS, this table was stored by TCRdb with only in-frame sequences that have V and J called. A share of the clones is absent; for the studies checked, an unresolved V gene accounts for under half, and the remainder has no known explanation. The V and J calls and the clone size are those of that table, but D and trimming were determined from the DNA. Present in this sample are 280,000 or so clones, 85% of which were seen just once. Of the sample, roughly 2.7% falls within the top ten clones.

Sequenced sample: PBMCs or T cells enriched from blood (not recorded which). This chain joins TRBV30 to TRBJ1-6; a tentative D match to TRBD1 spans 5 bases. This TCR was recovered from a woman between 45 and 65 years old who had recovered from COVID-19. For the CDR3, the sequence is CALTYPGGPGSPLHF. The DNA sequence is TGTGCCCTCACCTACCCCGGGGGACCTGGCTCACCCCTCCACTTT.